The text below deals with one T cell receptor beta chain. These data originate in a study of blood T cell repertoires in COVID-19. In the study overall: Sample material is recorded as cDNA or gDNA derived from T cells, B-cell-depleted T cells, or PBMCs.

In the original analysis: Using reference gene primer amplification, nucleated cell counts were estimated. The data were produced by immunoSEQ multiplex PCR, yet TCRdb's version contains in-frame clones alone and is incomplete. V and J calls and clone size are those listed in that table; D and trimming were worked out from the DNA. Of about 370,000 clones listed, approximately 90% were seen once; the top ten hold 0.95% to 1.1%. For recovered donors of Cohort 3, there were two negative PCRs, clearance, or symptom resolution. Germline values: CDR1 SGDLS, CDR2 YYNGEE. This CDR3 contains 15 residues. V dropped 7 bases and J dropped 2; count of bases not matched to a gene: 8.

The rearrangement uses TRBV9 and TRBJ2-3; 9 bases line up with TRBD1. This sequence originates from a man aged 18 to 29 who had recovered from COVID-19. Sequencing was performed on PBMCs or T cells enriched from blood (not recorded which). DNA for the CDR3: TGTGCCAGCGGATGGGACAGGGAATTCACAGATACGCAGTATTTT. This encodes CASGWDREFTDTQYF. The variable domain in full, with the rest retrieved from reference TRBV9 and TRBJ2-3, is DSGVTQTPKHLITATGQRVTLRCSPRSGDLSVYWYQQSLDQGLQFLIQYYNGEERAKGNILERFSAQQFPDLHSELNLSSLELGDSALYFCASGWDREFTDTQYFGPGTRLTVL.